This TCR beta chain stems from a study of metastatic and nonmetastatic thyroid tumors. Study-wide background: Repertoire comparison spanned blood and tumor or nodule tissue of malignant and benign thyroid patients.

This clone was counted many times. Until they underwent thyroid surgery, no patient had received any treatment. The authors' processing: To classify distant metastasis in papillary thyroid cancer, a model was built from CDR3 differences across clinicopathological groups. TCRdb re-called clones via MiXCR from the PCR reads. The V and J calls were determined by TCRdb, not by the authors. The table includes 37,000 or so clones, about a sixth detected once. Sequences were obtained from blood. This receptor was identified in a male donor with papillary thyroid cancer or a benign thyroid nodule (not recorded which). Some clones in this sample may be carry-over from other donors' samples.

DNA for the CDR3: TGCAGTGCTAGTGGCGGGAGGGACTACGAGCAGTACTTC. Translating gives CSASGGRDYEQYF. The chain combines TRBV20-1 with TRBJ2-7; 9 bases match TRBD2. Germline V gene data show CDR1 as DFQATT and CDR2 as SNEGSKA (reference sequence). This CDR3 is 13 amino acids long. Trimming took 3 bases from V and 3 from J; bases not matched to a gene: 3.